The 22 T cell receptor beta chains presented below share a single source sample, sequenced in a study of cytomegalovirus exposure and HLA in healthy donors. PCR employed 60 Vbeta and 13 Jbeta primers. Data came from immunoSEQ multiplex PCR; TCRdb stores just in-frame clones and leaves some out. The sample gives about 130,000 clones, approximately 89% of which show up once; approximately 6.7% is in the top ten. Input material: PBMCs. These TCRs come from a young woman in good health and CMV-seropositive.

As regards this clone: One junction end disagrees with the germline gene, perhaps due to a read error. The chain employs TRBV6-1 and TRBJ2-7; 7 bases match TRBD1. The CDR3 sequence is 13 residues long. Germline CDR1 is MNHNS and CDR2 is SASEGT. CDR3 coding DNA: TGTGCCAGCCGTGAGGGACAGAACTACGAGCAGTACTTC. Its translation: CASREGQNYEQYF.

The chain carries TRBV7-8 and TRBJ1-1, with D tentatively TRBD1 (6 bases). Deletions cut 4 bases from V and 4 bases from J, with 16 bases between. CDR3 size: 15 residues. The germline V gene encodes CDR1 SGHVS and CDR2 FQNEAQ. CDR3 nucleotide sequence: TGTGCCAGCAGCTCCGAGAGGGGGTCGGGCACTGAAGCTTTCTTT. Protein sequence: CASSSERGSGTEAFF.

This clone has only a few counts. The chain is built from TRBV2 and TRBJ2-1; D is perhaps TRBD2 (5 bases). Looked up from germline, CDR1 is SNHLY and CDR2 is FYNNEI. The CDR3 covers 13 residues. V was clipped by 4 bases and J by 7 bases, with 11 bases between them. DNA of the CDR3: TGTGCCAGCAGTGGCGGACTGAGGAATGAGCAGTTCTTC. Encoded protein: CASSGGLRNEQFF. Full variable domain (rest looked up from reference TRBV2 and TRBJ2-1): EPEVTQTPSHQVTQMGQEVILRCVPISNHLYFYWYRQILGQKVEFLVSFYNNEISEKSEIFDDQFSVERPDGSNFTLKIRSTKLEDSAMYFCASSGGLRNEQFFGPGTRLTVL.

The V and J genes are TRBV5-5 and TRBJ1-3, with unresolved D. There are 17 residues in the CDR3. The V and J ends lost 2 bases and 0 bases respectively, with 15 bases between them. The germline V gene has CDR1 SGHKS and CDR2 YYEKEE (reference sequence). The CDR3 loop reads CASSLDISSYSGNTIYF. CDR3 sequence (DNA): TGTGCCAGCAGCTTAGACATCTCCTCCTACTCTGGAAACACCATATATTTT.

This chain connects TRBV29-1 to TRBJ1-4; tentatively, D is TRBD1 (5 bases). Germline V lookup: CDR1 SQVTM, CDR2 ANQGSEA. There are 12 residues in the CDR3. The V end lost 4 bases, the J end lost 4 bases, and 7 bases lay between the germline ends. The CDR3 loop reads CSVGGVNEKLFF. For the CDR3, the DNA is TGCAGCGTTGGGGGGGTTAATGAAAAACTGTTTTTT.

The rearrangement joins TRBV19 to TRBJ1-1, with a possible D match to TRBD1 (5 bases). Trimming took off 6 bases at V and 5 bases at J, with 19 bases between the two ends. In germline, CDR1 is LNHDA, CDR2 SQIVND (reference sequence). The CDR3 has 15 amino acids. The CDR3 protein is CASRVLGAGGTEAFF. CDR3 in DNA: TGTGCCAGTAGGGTTCTCGGGGCGGGGGGGACTGAAGCTTTCTTT.

This chain joins TRBV5-1 and TRBJ2-2; D is ambiguous. Germline V gene lookup returns CDR1 SGHRS and CDR2 YFSETQ. V was trimmed by 6 bases and J by 4 bases, leaving 4 bases between them. The CDR3 consists of 11 residues. CDR3 coding DNA: TGCGCCAGCACGTCCACCGGGGAGCTGTTTTTT. Amino acid sequence: CASTSTGELFF.

V is TRBV6-1 and J is TRBJ2-2; weak D call: TRBD1 (5 bases). There are 12 residues in the CDR3. V was clipped by 6 bases and J by 8 bases, with 10 bases between them. From germline, CDR1 is MNHNS and CDR2 SASEGT. Here the CDR3 reads CASRVGAGELFF. The CDR3 DNA reads TGTGCCAGCAGAGTAGGGGCAGGGGAGCTGTTTTTT.

V usage is TRBV28 and J usage is TRBJ2-3; the match to TRBD2 covers 9 bases. The trim removed 4 bases at V and 1 base at J, leaving 12 bases unmatched. This CDR3 spans 18 amino acids. CDR1 MDHEN and CDR2 SYDVKM come from the germline V gene. CDR3 residues: CASSYAGGASYRTDTQYF. In DNA form, the CDR3 reads TGTGCCAGCAGTTACGCGGGAGGGGCTTCCTACCGCACAGATACGCAGTATTTT. Complete variable domain (other parts from reference TRBV28 and TRBJ2-3): DVKVTQSSRYLVKRTGEKVFLECVQDMDHENMFWYRQDPGLGLRLIYFSYDVKMKEKGDIPEGYSVSREKKERFSLILESASTNQTSMYLCASSYAGGASYRTDTQYFGPGTRLTVL.

The chain has TRBV6-5 and TRBJ2-7; D not certain. The CDR3 is 13 residues long. Germline CDR1 and CDR2: MNHEY and SVGAGI. V dropped 6 bases and J dropped 6 bases, with 15 bases sitting between them. The CDR3: CASRSAPYSEQYF. Written as DNA, the CDR3 is TGTGCCAGCAGGTCGGCCCCTTACAGCGAGCAGTACTTC.

This chain links TRBV29-1 with TRBJ1-1, with 12 bases matching TRBD1. The CDR3 extends over 16 amino acids. The V gene's germline CDR1 is SQVTM and CDR2 ANQGSEA. Germline trimming cut 8 bases from V and 3 bases from J; bases unmatched to any gene: 13. CDR3 bases: TGCAGCTTTCAATACCCGGGACAGGGGGCGCACACTGAAGCTTTCTTT. This gives the protein CSFQYPGQGAHTEAFF.

The rearrangement joins TRBV11-1 to TRBJ1-1, with D uncertain. Trimming pared 0 bases from V and 8 bases from J, leaving 10 bases between. The germline V gene has CDR1 SGHAT and CDR2 FQDESV (reference sequence). The CDR3 spans 13 residues. CDR3 sequence reads: CASSLAQSREAFF. CDR3 nucleotide sequence: TGTGCCAGCAGCTTAGCGCAAAGTAGAGAAGCTTTCTTT.

This clone has just a few counts. V gene TRBV27 combines with J gene TRBJ2-3; 8 bases fit TRBD2. After removal of 4 bases from V and 6 bases from J, the junction contained 6 bases not matched to a gene. There are 14 residues in the CDR3. Germline loops: CDR1 MNHEY, CDR2 SMNVEV (reference sequence). For the CDR3, the DNA is TGTGCCAGCAGTTCCGGGACTAGACCCGATACGCAGTATTTT. Its translation: CASSSGTRPDTQYF.

V gene TRBV27 combines with J gene TRBJ2-5; 10 nucleotides line up with TRBD2. The CDR3 has 14 residues. V dropped 6 bases and J dropped 5; count of bases not matched to a gene: 6. In germline, CDR1 is MNHEY, CDR2 SMNVEV (reference sequence). The CDR3 protein is CASRDSGGSETQYF. The CDR3, as DNA: TGTGCCAGCAGAGATAGCGGGGGGTCGGAGACCCAGTACTTC.

V and J are TRBV7-9 and TRBJ1-6, with a possible D match to TRBD1 (6 bases). The V end lost 5 bases, the J end lost 1 base, and 9 bases lay between the germline ends. This CDR3 is built from 15 residues. Germline V lookup: CDR1 SEHNR, CDR2 FQNEAQ (reference sequence). DNA of the CDR3: TGTGCCAGCAGCCCACAGGGTTCCTATAATTCACCCCTCCACTTT. Encoded protein: CASSPQGSYNSPLHF.

This rearrangement joins TRBV28 to TRBJ1-4; 7 nucleotides align to TRBD1. The V and J ends lost 5 bases and 1 base, in that order; junction bases with no gene match: 1. Germline V gives CDR1 MDHEN, CDR2 SYDVKM. CDR3 length: 14 residues. This CDR3 is CASSQGGTNEKLFF. CDR3 nucleotides: TGTGCCAGCAGTCAGGGGGGAACTAATGAAAAACTGTTTTTT.

V is TRBV7-9 and J is TRBJ2-1; a possible D gene is TRBD1 (5 bases). The V gene lost 3 bases and the J gene lost 7 bases, with 10 bases spanning the gap. CDR3 length equals 13 residues. From germline, CDR1 is SEHNR and CDR2 FQNEAQ (reference sequence). The CDR3 nucleotides read TGTGCCAGCAGCTTTTTAGCAGGGAATGAGCAGTTCTTC. Its protein product is CASSFLAGNEQFF.

V and J are TRBV6-1 and TRBJ1-2; D might be TRBD1 (5 bases). V was trimmed by 3 bases and J by 3 bases, leaving 5 bases between them. Per germline, CDR1 MNHNS and CDR2 SASEGT. The CDR3 contains 12 residues. CDR3 nucleotide sequence: TGTGCCAGCAGTGAGACAGACTATGGCTACACCTTC. Its translation: CASSETDYGYTF.

The chain uses TRBV5-1 and TRBJ2-1, with 7 bases matching TRBD2. Trimming cost V 5 bases and J 7 bases; bases outside gene matches: 12. The germline CDR1 and CDR2 sequences are SGHRS and YFSETQ. The CDR3 is 15 residues long. The CDR3 coding sequence is TGCGCCAGCAGTCCCCCCACGGGACTACTAAATGAGCAGTTCTTC. It specifies CASSPPTGLLNEQFF. Complete variable domain (other parts from reference TRBV5-1 and TRBJ2-1): KAGVTQTPRYLIKTRGQQVTLSCSPISGHRSVSWYQQTPGQGLQFLFEYFSETQRNKGNFPGRFSGRQFSNSRSEMNVSTLELGDSALYLCASSPPTGLLNEQFFGPGTRLTVL.

This clone has only one observation. The chain employs TRBV2 and TRBJ2-3; 7 nucleotides line up with TRBD1. Per the germline V gene, CDR1 is SNHLY and CDR2 is FYNNEI. Trimming removed 10 bases from V and 6 bases from J; junction bases left unmatched: 10. The CDR3 has 13 residues. The CDR3, as DNA: TGTGCCACCGTTACAGGGGAGAATGATACGCAGTATTTT. The encoded protein is CATVTGENDTQYF.

The chain uses TRBV28 and TRBJ1-1; unclear D gene. The germline CDR1 and CDR2 sequences are MDHEN and SYDVKM. The CDR3 loop spans 15 amino acids. Deletions cut 5 bases from V and 3 bases from J, with 16 bases between. The CDR3 region is CASSSFGSGDTEAFF. The CDR3 DNA follows: TGTGCCAGCAGTAGTTTCGGATCCGGGGACACTGAAGCTTTCTTT.

The J gene is TRBJ2-1, the V gene TRBV30; 16 nucleotides match TRBD2. The CDR3 loop spans 17 amino acids. Germline CDR1 is GTSNPN and CDR2 is SVGIG (reference sequence). The V segment lost 3 bases and the J segment 9 bases; nucleotides outside the gene matches: 11. CDR3 sequence (DNA): TGTGCCTGGAGACCCGGGACTAGCGGGGGGGCCTTTGGTGAGCAGTTCTTC. Protein: CAWRPGTSGGAFGEQFF.